Sequencing of this TCR beta chain was carried out in a study of blood T cell repertoires in COVID-19 (dated by TCRdb to about 2020). Background on the whole study: Samples covering the acute and convalescent phases of COVID-19 were provided by collaborators in the United States, Italy and Spain. The material from the prospective study consisted of cDNA or gDNA derived from T cells, B-cell-depleted T cells, or PBMCs. Deeply sampled blood TCRbeta repertoires from subjects exposed to, actively infected with, or recovered from COVID-19 were included in the dataset. A freely available public database, intended as a resource for researchers studying the immune response to SARS-CoV-2, is where the repertoires were released. Samples were obtained from the ongoing ImmuneRACE study (first 160 participants) and from 1,200 or so subjects provided by 6 global collaborators. Sample metadata almost always included a de-identified subject ID, COVID-19 status, age in years and sex. Where HLA class I and class II types were available, the types were taken from metadata supplied by the sample provider, not from assay-based typing.

Each collaborating institution followed its own protocols to collect whole blood in K2EDTA tubes. For TCRbeta analysis, collaborator samples were shipped as frozen whole blood, as isolated PBMCs, or as DNA extracted from either sample type. The immunoSEQ Assay, a bias-controlled multiplex PCR, was used to amplify TCRbeta CDR3 regions from genomic DNA. The paper's processing steps were these. The number of nucleated cells in each sample was estimated from the amplification of reference gene primers within the assay. Sequence reads were collapsed and filtered to measure the absolute abundance of every unique TCRbeta CDR3 rearrangement. For each sample, productive Simpson clonality was calculated as the square root of Simpson's diversity index across productive rearrangements. In its TCRdb copy, this immuneACCESS table keeps in-frame sequences only and misses some clones. Where compared with another copy, unresolved V genes explain less than half of these, and the others have no known cause. Clone size and V and J calls were adopted from that table, with D and trimming inferred from the DNA. The sample contains under 150,000 clones, roughly four fifths of them found a single time. The top ten clonotypes cover approximately 9% of the sample.

The CDR3 starts with the cysteine, ends with the phenylalanine, and has 14 residues. Of the read, only the CDR3 DNA is kept; its 42 bases are in frame from base 1. V lost 5 bases and J lost 4 bases; the stretch between them is 11 bases long. The germline V gene provides CDR1 SNHLY and CDR2 FYNNEI. As concerns this clone: The specificity of this receptor is unknown. No much larger clonotype is one base removed from it; base qualities were not supplied.

Here is what the overall study found, with its caveats: Clinical and demographic metadata were provided uncurated, with the amount varying by source and participant.

Material for sequencing was peripheral blood. This clonotype was obtained from a woman older than 75 in a cohort sampled during active or convalescent COVID-19. The V gene is TRBV2 and the J gene is TRBJ1-4, with a weak D call of TRBD1 (6 bases match). CDR3 protein: CASSSGAVNEKLFF. In nucleotide form, the sequence is TGTGCCAGCAGTTCAGGGGCGGTTAATGAAAAACTGTTTTTT.